This T cell receptor (beta chain) stems from a study of blood T cell repertoires in COVID-19. This table comes from immunoSEQ multiplex PCR, and its TCRdb copy is limited to in-frame clones, with some not included. The sample records 300,000 to 400,000 clones, about 91% being singletons. This CDR3 has 15 amino acids. Trimming shortened V by 2 bases and J by 0 bases, and 8 bases separated the two germline ends. Germline V gene lookup returns CDR1 SEHNR and CDR2 FQNEAQ (reference sequence). The TCR sequence derives from a woman in her 30s with COVID-19, enrolled during active disease. The rearrangement joins TRBV7-9 to TRBJ1-3, with D unclear. Sequenced material: peripheral blood. CDR3 DNA sequence: TGTGCCAGCAGCTTACTAGAAAGCTCTGGAAACACCATATATTTT. Its protein is CASSLLESSGNTIYF.